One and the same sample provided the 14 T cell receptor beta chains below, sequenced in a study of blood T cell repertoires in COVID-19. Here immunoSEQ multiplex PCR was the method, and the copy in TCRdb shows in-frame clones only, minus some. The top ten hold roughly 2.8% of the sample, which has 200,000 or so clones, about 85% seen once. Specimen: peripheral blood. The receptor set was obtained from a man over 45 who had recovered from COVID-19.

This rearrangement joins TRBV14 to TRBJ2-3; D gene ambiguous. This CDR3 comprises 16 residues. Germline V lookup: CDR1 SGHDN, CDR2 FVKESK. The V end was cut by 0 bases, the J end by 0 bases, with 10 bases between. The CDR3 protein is CASSQELTRSTDTQYF. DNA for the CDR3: TGTGCCAGCAGCCAAGAATTGACAAGGAGCACAGATACGCAGTATTTT.

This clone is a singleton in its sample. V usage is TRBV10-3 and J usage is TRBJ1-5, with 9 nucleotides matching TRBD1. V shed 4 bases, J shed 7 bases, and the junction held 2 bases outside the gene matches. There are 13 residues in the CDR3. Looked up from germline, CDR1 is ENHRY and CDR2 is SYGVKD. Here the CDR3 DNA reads TGTGCCATCAGTGGGACAGGGGAACAGCCCCAGCATTTT. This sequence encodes CAISGTGEQPQHF.

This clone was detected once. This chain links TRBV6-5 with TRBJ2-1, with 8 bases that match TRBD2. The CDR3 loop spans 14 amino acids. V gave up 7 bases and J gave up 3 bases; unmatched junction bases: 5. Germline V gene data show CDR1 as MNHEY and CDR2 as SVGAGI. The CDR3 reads CASNAGGGYNEQFF. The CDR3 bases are TGTGCCAGCAATGCCGGGGGGGGCTACAATGAGCAGTTCTTC.

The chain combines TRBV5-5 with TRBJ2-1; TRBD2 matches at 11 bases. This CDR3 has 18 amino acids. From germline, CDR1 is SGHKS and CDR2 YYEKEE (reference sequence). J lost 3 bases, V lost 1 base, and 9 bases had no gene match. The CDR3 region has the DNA TGTGCCAGCAGCTTGAAGAAAGTAGGACTAGCGGGCTACAATGAGCAGTTCTTC. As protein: CASSLKKVGLAGYNEQFF.

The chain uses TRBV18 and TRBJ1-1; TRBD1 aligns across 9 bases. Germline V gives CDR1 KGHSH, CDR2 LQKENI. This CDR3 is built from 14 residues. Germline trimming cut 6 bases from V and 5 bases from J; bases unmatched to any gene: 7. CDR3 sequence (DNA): TGTGCCAGCTCCGCAGGACAGGGGAGTACTGAAGCTTTCTTT. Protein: CASSAGQGSTEAFF.

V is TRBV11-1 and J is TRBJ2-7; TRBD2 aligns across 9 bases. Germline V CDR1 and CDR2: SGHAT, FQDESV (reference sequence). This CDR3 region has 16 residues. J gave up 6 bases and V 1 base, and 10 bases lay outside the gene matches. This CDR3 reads CASSLVSREGPCEQYF. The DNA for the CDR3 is TGTGCCAGCAGCTTAGTGTCGCGGGAGGGCCCCTGCGAGCAGTACTTC. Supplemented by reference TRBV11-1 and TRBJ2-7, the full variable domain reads EAEVAQSPRYKITEKSQAVAFWCDPISGHATLYWYRQILGQGPELLVQFQDESVVDDSQLPKDRFSAERLKGVDSTLKIQPAELGDSAMYLCASSLVSREGPCEQYFGPGTRLTVT.

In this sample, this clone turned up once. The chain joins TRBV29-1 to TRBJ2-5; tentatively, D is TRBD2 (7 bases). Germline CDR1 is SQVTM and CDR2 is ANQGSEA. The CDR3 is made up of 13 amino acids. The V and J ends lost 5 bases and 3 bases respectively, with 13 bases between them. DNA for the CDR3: TGCAGCGTTTGGGGGGCGGGGGAAGAGACCCAGTACTTC. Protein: CSVWGAGEETQYF.

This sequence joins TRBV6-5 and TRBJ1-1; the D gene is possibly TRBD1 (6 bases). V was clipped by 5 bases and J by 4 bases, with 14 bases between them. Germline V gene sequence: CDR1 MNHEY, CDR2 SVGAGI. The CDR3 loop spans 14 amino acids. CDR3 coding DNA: TGTGCCAGCAGTATTACAGGGTGGGGCACTGAAGCTTTCTTT. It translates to CASSITGWGTEAFF.

The CDR3 DNA sequence: TGTGCCACCAGTGACTGGTCGGGATCCGAGCAGTACTTC. This encodes CATSDWSGSEQYF. The chain uses TRBV24-1 and TRBJ2-7; a weak D match, TRBD2 (5 bases). V lost 4 bases and J lost 6, with 12 bases in between. The CDR3 length is 13 residues. CDR1 and CDR2 from the germline V gene are KGHDR and SFDVKD.

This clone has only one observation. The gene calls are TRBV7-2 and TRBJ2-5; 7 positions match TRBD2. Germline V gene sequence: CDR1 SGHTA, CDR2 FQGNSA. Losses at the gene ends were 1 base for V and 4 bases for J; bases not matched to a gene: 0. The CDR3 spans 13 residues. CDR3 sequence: CASSLGLAETQYF. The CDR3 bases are TGTGCCAGCAGCTTAGGACTAGCAGAGACCCAGTACTTC.

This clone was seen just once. The CDR3 loop is CASSILAGAANEQFF. DNA for the CDR3: TGTGCCAGTAGTATACTAGCGGGAGCGGCCAATGAGCAGTTCTTC. The chain joins TRBV19 to TRBJ2-1, with 10 bases fitting TRBD2. Germline V CDR1 and CDR2: LNHDA, SQIVND (reference sequence). The J segment lost 6 bases and the V segment lost 2 bases, leaving 4 bases of the junction unmatched. The CDR3 contains 15 residues.

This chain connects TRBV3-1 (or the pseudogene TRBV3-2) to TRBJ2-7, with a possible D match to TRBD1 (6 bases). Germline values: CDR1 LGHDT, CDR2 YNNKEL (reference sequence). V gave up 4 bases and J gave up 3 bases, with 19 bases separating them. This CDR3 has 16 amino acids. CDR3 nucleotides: TGTGCCAGCAGCCCCGGACTTACACAGGGTTTCTACGAGCAGTACTTC. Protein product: CASSPGLTQGFYEQYF.

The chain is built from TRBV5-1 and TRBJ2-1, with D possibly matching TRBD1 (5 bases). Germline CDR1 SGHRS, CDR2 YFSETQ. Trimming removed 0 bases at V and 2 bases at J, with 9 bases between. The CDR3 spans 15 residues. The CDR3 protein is CASSLGRQTYNEQFF. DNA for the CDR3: TGCGCCAGCAGCTTGGGGAGACAGACCTACAATGAGCAGTTCTTC.

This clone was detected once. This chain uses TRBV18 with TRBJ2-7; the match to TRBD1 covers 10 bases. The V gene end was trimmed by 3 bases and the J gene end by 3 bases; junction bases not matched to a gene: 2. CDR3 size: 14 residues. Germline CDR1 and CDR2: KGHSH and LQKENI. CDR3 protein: CASSPGTGVYEQYF. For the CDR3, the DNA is TGTGCCAGCTCACCCGGGACAGGGGTCTACGAGCAGTACTTC.